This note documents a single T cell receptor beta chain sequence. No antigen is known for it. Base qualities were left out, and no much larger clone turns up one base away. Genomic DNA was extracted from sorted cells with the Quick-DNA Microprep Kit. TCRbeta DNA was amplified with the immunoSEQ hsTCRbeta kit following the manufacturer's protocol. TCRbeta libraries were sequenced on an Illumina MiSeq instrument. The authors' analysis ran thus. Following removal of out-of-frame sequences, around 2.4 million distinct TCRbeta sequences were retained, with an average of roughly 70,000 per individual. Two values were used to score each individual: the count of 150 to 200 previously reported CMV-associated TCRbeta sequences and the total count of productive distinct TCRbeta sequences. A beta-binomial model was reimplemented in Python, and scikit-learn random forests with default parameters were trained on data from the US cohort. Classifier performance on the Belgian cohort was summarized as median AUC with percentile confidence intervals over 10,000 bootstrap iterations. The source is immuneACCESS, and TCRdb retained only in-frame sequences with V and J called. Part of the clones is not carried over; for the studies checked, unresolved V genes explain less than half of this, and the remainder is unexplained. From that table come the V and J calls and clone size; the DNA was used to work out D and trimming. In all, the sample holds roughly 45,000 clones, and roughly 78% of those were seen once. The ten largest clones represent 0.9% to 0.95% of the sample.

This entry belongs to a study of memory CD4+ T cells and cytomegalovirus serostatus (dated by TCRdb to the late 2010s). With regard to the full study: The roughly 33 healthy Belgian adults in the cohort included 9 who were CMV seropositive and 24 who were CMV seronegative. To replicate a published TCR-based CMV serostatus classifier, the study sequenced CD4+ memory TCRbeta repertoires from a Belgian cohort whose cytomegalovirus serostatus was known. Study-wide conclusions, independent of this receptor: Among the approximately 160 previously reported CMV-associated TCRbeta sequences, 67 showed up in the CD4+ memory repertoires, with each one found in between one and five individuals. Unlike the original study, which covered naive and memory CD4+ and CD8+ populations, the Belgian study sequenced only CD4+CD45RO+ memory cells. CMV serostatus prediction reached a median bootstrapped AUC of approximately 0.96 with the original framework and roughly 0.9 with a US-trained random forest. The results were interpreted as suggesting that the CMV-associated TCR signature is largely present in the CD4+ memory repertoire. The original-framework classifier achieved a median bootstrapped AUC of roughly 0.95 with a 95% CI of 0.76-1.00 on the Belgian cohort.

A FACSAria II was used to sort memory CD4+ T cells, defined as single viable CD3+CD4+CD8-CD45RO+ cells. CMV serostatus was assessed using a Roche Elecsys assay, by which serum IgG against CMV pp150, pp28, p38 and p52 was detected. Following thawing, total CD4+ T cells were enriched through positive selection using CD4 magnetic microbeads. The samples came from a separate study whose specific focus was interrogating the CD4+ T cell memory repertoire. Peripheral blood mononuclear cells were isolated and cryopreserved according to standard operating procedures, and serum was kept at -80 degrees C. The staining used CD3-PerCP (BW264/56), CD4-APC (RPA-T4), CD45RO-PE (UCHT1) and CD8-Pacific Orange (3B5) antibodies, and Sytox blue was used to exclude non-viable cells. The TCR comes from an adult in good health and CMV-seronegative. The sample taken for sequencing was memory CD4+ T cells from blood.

Read as DNA, the sequence is TGTGCCAGCAGCAAAGCGGCAGGGATACCAACCTACGAGCAGTACTTC. This is translated as CASSKAAGIPTYEQYF. The rearranged segments are TRBV21-1 and TRBJ2-7; TRBD1 is the table's D call and was not checked against the DNA. TRBV21-1 is a listed pseudogene. Taken from cysteine to phenylalanine, the CDR3 has 16 residues. Only CDR3 DNA is held: 48 bases, read in frame from base 1.